What follows are 23 T cell receptor beta chains derived from one specimen sequenced in a study of cytomegalovirus exposure and HLA in healthy donors. In the PCR, 60 Vbeta and 13 Jbeta primers were used. Sequencing used immunoSEQ multiplex PCR; TCRdb keeps in-frame clones, though not all of them. Its table lists about 200,000 clones. Material for sequencing was PBMCs. Receptor source: a boy aged 5 to 17 in good health and CMV-seronegative.

The chain couples TRBV5-4 to TRBJ2-7; 8 bases map to TRBD1. Germline V lookup: CDR1 SGHNT, CDR2 YYREEE (reference sequence). V trimming: 5 bases; J trimming: 2 bases; junction bases outside the gene matches: 6. The length of the CDR3 is 14 residues. The CDR3 bases are TGTGCCAGCAGACCTCAGGGGGCACCCTACGAGCAGTACTTC. It yields the protein CASRPQGAPYEQYF.

This chain links TRBV5-1 with TRBJ1-1; 7 nucleotides match TRBD1. The CDR3 is made up of 15 amino acids. With 0 bases clipped from V and 5 bases from J, the junction kept 7 bases outside the gene matches. CDR1 is SGHRS, CDR2 YFSETQ, per germline. The CDR3, as DNA: TGCGCCAGCAGCTTGGTCGGAGGGGGCGCGACTGAAGCTTTCTTT. Protein: CASSLVGGGATEAFF.

The chain links TRBV4-1 to TRBJ2-7; 9 nucleotides agree with TRBD1. J was trimmed by 1 base and V by 0 bases; bases with no gene match: 1. The germline gives CDR1 MGHRA, CDR2 YSYEKL. The CDR3 loop spans 15 amino acids. The DNA for the CDR3 is TGCGCCAGCAGCCAAGATGGGACAGGGTCCTACGAGCAGTACTTC. Protein: CASSQDGTGSYEQYF.

The gene calls are TRBV19 and TRBJ1-3; TRBD1 matches at 7 bases. The germline V gene has CDR1 LNHDA and CDR2 SQIVND (reference sequence). The length of the CDR3 is 16 residues. V trimming: 7 bases; J trimming: 3 bases; junction bases outside the gene matches: 12. The CDR3 protein is CASTRGQPGDGNTIYF. The CDR3 coding sequence is TGTGCCAGTACGAGGGGGCAGCCTGGGGATGGAAACACCATATATTTT.

The CDR3 DNA reads as TGTGCCAGCAGTAGCTTGCGGGGAGGGGGAGATACGCAGTATTTT. Translating it yields CASSSLRGGGDTQYF. The rearrangement joins TRBV6-1 to TRBJ2-3; a weak D match, TRBD2 (7 bases). The ends were cut back, 5 bases at V and 5 bases at J, with 17 bases in the middle. This CDR3 has 15 residues. Germline V gene data show CDR1 as MNHNS and CDR2 as SASEGT.

The chain combines TRBV5-8 with TRBJ1-3; possibly TRBD1 for D (6 bases). Trimming took off 4 bases at V and 0 bases at J, with 14 bases between the two ends. This CDR3 has 16 amino acids. Germline CDR1 and CDR2: SGHTS and YDEGEE. The CDR3 loop is CASSPIGQSSGNTIYF. The CDR3, as DNA: TGTGCCAGCAGCCCGATCGGACAGAGCTCTGGAAACACCATATATTTT.

The rearrangement joins TRBV30 to TRBJ2-7; D is perhaps TRBD1 (6 bases). CDR3 length equals 15 residues. Germline CDR1 GTSNPN, CDR2 SVGIG (reference sequence). Deletions cut 3 bases from V and 1 base from J, with 16 bases between. The CDR3 nucleotides are TGTGCCTGGAGCTCGACCGAGGGGGAATCCTACGAGCAGTACTTC. Translating gives CAWSSTEGESYEQYF.

The chain carries TRBV6-5 and TRBJ2-1; 8 positions agree with TRBD2. The germline V gene encodes CDR1 MNHEY and CDR2 SVGAGI. Trimming cost V 0 bases and J 7 bases; bases outside gene matches: 2. The CDR3 runs to 14 residues. The CDR3 DNA sequence: TGTGCCAGCAGTTACTCGCGGGGGGCAAATGAGCAGTTCTTC. It is translated as CASSYSRGANEQFF.

The chain joins TRBV13 to TRBJ2-1, with 9 bases lining up with TRBD2. Trimming cost V 6 bases and J 7 bases; bases outside gene matches: 16. CDR1 and CDR2 from the germline V gene are PRHDT and FYEKMQ (reference sequence). This CDR3 has 17 amino acids. CDR3 residues: CASRAPGGGAVINEQFF. CDR3 DNA: TGTGCCAGCAGAGCGCCCGGCGGGGGGGCCGTTATAAATGAGCAGTTCTTC.

The gene calls are TRBV6-6 and TRBJ2-5, with 8 bases fitting TRBD2. This CDR3 has 15 residues. Germline trimming cut 4 bases from V and 4 bases from J; bases unmatched to any gene: 8. CDR1 MNHNY and CDR2 SVGAGI come from the germline V gene (reference sequence). CDR3: CASSFTGGPRETQYF. CDR3 coding DNA: TGTGCCAGCAGTTTTACGGGGGGGCCCCGAGAGACCCAGTACTTC.

The chain recombines TRBV5-6 with TRBJ1-5; a weak D match, TRBD1 (5 bases). Trimming cost V 0 bases and J 3 bases, with 7 bases left between them. CDR1 is SGHDT and CDR2 is YYEEEE in the germline V gene. The CDR3 has 14 residues. CDR3 amino acids: CASSLGQHNQPQHF. Written as DNA, the CDR3 is TGTGCCAGCAGCTTGGGACAGCACAATCAGCCCCAGCATTTT. Drawing the rest from reference TRBV5-6 and TRBJ1-5, the complete variable domain is DAGVTQSPTHLIKTRGQQVTLRCSPKSGHDTVSWYQQALGQGPQFIFQYYEEEERQRGNFPDRFSGHQFPNYSSELNVNALLLGDSALYLCASSLGQHNQPQHFGDGTRLSIL.

The chain couples TRBV7-6 to TRBJ2-5, with 7 bases matching TRBD2. CDR3 size: 14 residues. The germline V gene has CDR1 SGHVS and CDR2 FNYEAQ. V shed 8 bases, J shed 2 bases, and the junction held 8 bases outside the gene matches. CDR3 DNA sequence: TGTGCCAGCGGCGGACGGGGGGTTCAAGAGACCCAGTACTTC. As protein: CASGGRGVQETQYF.

This chain connects TRBV6-6 to TRBJ1-3, with a possible D match to TRBD1 (6 bases). The CDR3 runs to 14 residues. CDR1 is MNHNY and CDR2 is SVGAGI in the germline V gene (reference sequence). With 3 bases removed from V and 8 bases from J, the gap between germline ends came to 14 bases. Written as DNA, the CDR3 is TGTGCCAGCAGTTATCAACAGGGAAAAGACACCATATATTTT. This gives the protein CASSYQQGKDTIYF.

The J gene is TRBJ1-1, the V gene TRBV5-4; possibly TRBD1 for D (6 bases). Per germline, CDR1 SGHNT and CDR2 YYREEE (reference sequence). The length of the CDR3 is 15 residues. V shed 2 bases and J shed 1 base, with 12 bases lying between them. The DNA of the CDR3 is TGTGCCAGCAGCTTTCTCCCACAGGGGAACACTGAAGCTTTCTTT. Residues: CASSFLPQGNTEAFF.

This chain uses TRBV18 with TRBJ1-6; the D is unclear. Germline V CDR1 and CDR2: KGHSH, LQKENI. The CDR3 spans 17 residues. V was trimmed by 2 bases and J by 0 bases, leaving 11 bases between them. The CDR3 bases are TGTGCCAGCTCACCAGTCGGGAAAAGCTCCTATAATTCACCCCTCCACTTT. It translates to CASSPVGKSSYNSPLHF.

The gene calls are TRBV9 and TRBJ1-6; D call uncertain. Trimming left V 0 bases short and J 9 bases short, with 13 bases between. The CDR3 contains 15 residues. CDR1 and CDR2 from the germline V gene are SGDLS and YYNGEE. The DNA of the CDR3 is TGTGCCAGCAGCGTAGGAGGCTATCGGGGTTCACCCCTCCACTTT. Residues: CASSVGGYRGSPLHF.

The DNA of the CDR3 is TGTGCCAGCAGTGCCCAGGGGTACGAGCAGTACTTC. Protein: CASSAQGYEQYF. V and J are TRBV27 and TRBJ2-7; TRBD1 might be the D (6 bases). Deletions cut 5 bases from V and 4 bases from J, with 9 bases between. The CDR3 runs 12 residues. CDR1 is MNHEY, CDR2 SMNVEV, per germline (reference sequence).

The chain recombines TRBV11-2 with TRBJ2-2; D gene ambiguous. Germline V gene data show CDR1 as SGHAT and CDR2 as FQNNGV. The CDR3 length is 14 residues. Between the trimmed V and J ends, which lost 1 base and 6 bases, there was a span of 9 bases. CDR3 DNA sequence: TGTGCCAGCAGCTTAGTCCCGTCGGCCGGGGAGCTGTTTTTT. Translation: CASSLVPSAGELFF.

This sequence joins TRBV4-1 and TRBJ1-1; no reliable D call. CDR3 length: 13 amino acids. The V end was cut by 0 bases, the J end by 11 bases, with 13 bases between. Germline-derived CDR1 and CDR2 are MGHRA and YSYEKL. The CDR3 sequence: CASSQDLGRQAFF. The DNA of the CDR3 is TGCGCCAGCAGCCAAGATTTGGGGAGGCAGGCTTTCTTT.

The genes are TRBV7-8 and TRBJ2-2; 7 bases are shared with TRBD1. Trimming cost V 5 bases and J 7 bases; bases outside gene matches: 16. Per the germline V gene, CDR1 is SGHVS and CDR2 is FQNEAQ. This CDR3 is built from 17 residues. CDR3 coding DNA: TGTGCCAGCAGCAAACATAGAGACCGACAGGGCCACGGGGAGCTGTTTTTT. This sequence encodes CASSKHRDRQGHGELFF. Combining the CDR3 with reference TRBV7-8 and TRBJ2-2 gives the whole variable domain GAGVSQSPRYKVAKRGQDVALRCDPISGHVSLFWYQQALGQGPEFLTYFQNEAQLDKSGLPSDRFFAERPEGSVSTLKIQRTQQEDSAVYLCASSKHRDRQGHGELFFGEGSRLTVL.

This sequence joins TRBV9 and TRBJ2-7, with 11 bases aligning to TRBD1. The CDR3 contains 15 residues. Trimming removed 3 bases from V and 2 bases from J; junction bases left unmatched: 4. From germline, CDR1 is SGDLS and CDR2 YYNGEE. For the CDR3, the DNA is TGTGCCAGCAGCGAGGGGACAGGGGGACCCTACGAGCAGTACTTC. Residues: CASSEGTGGPYEQYF. Full variable domain (missing parts from reference TRBV9 and TRBJ2-7): DSGVTQTPKHLITATGQRVTLRCSPRSGDLSVYWYQQSLDQGLQFLIQYYNGEERAKGNILERFSAQQFPDLHSELNLSSLELGDSALYFCASSEGTGGPYEQYFGPGTRLTVT.

The V and J genes are TRBV30 and TRBJ1-1, with TRBD1 matching 7 bases. V lost 2 bases and J lost 2; bases outside the gene matches: 11. The V gene's germline CDR1 is GTSNPN and CDR2 SVGIG (reference sequence). The CDR3 spans 16 residues. DNA for the CDR3: TGTGCCTGGAGTAATCTCAGAGGGGGCCGAAACACTGAAGCTTTCTTT. It yields the protein CAWSNLRGGRNTEAFF.

This chain links TRBV5-1 with TRBJ1-5; TRBD1 might be the D (5 bases). The CDR3 length is 14 residues. Germline CDR1 SGHRS, CDR2 YFSETQ. V was trimmed by 4 bases and J by 5 bases, leaving 13 bases between them. CDR3 sequence: CASSTGTRDQPQHF. The CDR3 DNA follows: TGCGCCAGCAGCACCGGGACTCGAGATCAGCCCCAGCATTTT.